This TCR beta chain was observed in a study of blood T cell repertoires in COVID-19. The overall study: The United States, Italy and Spain supplied acute and convalescent COVID-19 samples. The cDNA or gDNA used as material had been derived from T cells, B-cell-depleted T cells, or PBMCs.

Methods used by the authors: It was from reference gene primer amplification that nucleated cell counts were estimated. The data were produced by immunoSEQ multiplex PCR, yet TCRdb's version contains in-frame clones alone and is incomplete. The DNA was the basis for D and trimming; V, J and clone size are from that table. The sample has 80,000 to 100,000 clones; about 86% are singletons. The CDR3 has 13 residues. Germline values: CDR1 GTSNPN, CDR2 SVGIG (reference sequence). The ends lost 0 bases at V and 14 bases at J; junction bases unmatched: 8. The chain joins TRBV30 to TRBJ2-1, with 9 bases fitting TRBD2. Sequencing was done on a sample of peripheral blood. This sequence was found in an elderly woman in a cohort sampled during active or convalescent COVID-19. CDR3 residues: CAWSVQAGGREFF. The DNA of the CDR3 is TGTGCCTGGAGTGTACAGGCGGGAGGGAGGGAGTTCTTC.